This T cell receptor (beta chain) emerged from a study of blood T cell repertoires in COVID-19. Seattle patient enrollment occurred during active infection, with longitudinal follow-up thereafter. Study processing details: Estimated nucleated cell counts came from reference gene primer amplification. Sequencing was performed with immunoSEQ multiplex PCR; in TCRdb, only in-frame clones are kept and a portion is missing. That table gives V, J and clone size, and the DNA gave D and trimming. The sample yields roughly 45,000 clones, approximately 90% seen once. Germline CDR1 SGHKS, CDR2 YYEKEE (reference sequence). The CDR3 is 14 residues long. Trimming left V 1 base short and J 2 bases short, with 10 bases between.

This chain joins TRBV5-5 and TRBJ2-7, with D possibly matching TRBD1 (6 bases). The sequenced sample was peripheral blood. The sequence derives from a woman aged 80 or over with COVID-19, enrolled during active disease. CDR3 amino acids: CASSLLRGTYEQYF. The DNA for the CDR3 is TGTGCCAGCAGCTTGTTGAGGGGGACCTACGAGCAGTACTTC.